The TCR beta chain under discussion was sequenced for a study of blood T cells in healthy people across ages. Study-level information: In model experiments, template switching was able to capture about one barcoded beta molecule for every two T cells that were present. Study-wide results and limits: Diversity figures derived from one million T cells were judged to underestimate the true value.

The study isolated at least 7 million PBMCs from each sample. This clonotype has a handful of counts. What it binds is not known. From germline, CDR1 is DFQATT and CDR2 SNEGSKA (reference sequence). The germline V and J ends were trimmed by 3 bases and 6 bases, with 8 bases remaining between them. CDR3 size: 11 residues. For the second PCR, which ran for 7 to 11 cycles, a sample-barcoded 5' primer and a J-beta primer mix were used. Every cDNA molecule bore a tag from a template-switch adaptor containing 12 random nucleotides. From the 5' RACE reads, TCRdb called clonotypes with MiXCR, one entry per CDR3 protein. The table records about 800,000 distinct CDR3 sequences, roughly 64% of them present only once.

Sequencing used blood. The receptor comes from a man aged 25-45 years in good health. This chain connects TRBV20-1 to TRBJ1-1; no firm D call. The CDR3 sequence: CSARGLAEAFF. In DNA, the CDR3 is TGCAGTGCTAGGGGCTTGGCTGAAGCTTTCTTT.